These 5 T cell receptor beta chains originate from one sample sequenced in a study of blood T cells in healthy people across ages (dated by TCRdb to 2015 to 2017). Library preparation used 5' RACE. Instrument on record: Illumina HiSeq 2500. The second PCR ran for about 7 to 11 cycles and used a J-beta primer mix along with a sample-barcoded 5' primer. The raw public reads went through TCRdb reprocessing: fastp at Q25, MiXCR clone calling, in-frame beta chains kept. Rows matching on CDR3 protein sequence are summarized as one entry with the most common DNA and genes. The sample data list 450,000 to 700,000 distinct CDR3 sequences, and 27% of these were observed just once. The ten largest clones capture around 18% of the sample. The sequencing sample was made of blood. The receptors stem from a woman aged 65 to 85 in good health.

This rearrangement joins TRBV6-2 or TRBV6-3 to TRBJ1-4, with D maybe TRBD1 (6 bases). This CDR3 is built from 15 residues. Germline V CDR1 and CDR2: MNHEY, SVGEGT. V dropped 4 bases and J dropped 8 bases, with 17 bases sitting between them. The CDR3 loop is CASSSAQGSYEKLFF. In nucleotides, the CDR3 is TGTGCCAGCAGTTCCGCACAGGGATCTTACGAAAAACTGTTTTTT.

The CDR3 nucleotides read TGTGCCAGCAGCAACAGGGCAGGGGCCTACACCGGGGAGCTGTTTTTT. It specifies CASSNRAGAYTGELFF. V is TRBV7-2 and J is TRBJ2-2; the D gene is possibly TRBD1 (6 bases). The CDR3 consists of 16 residues. Trimming pared 5 bases from V and 3 bases from J, leaving 16 bases between. In germline, CDR1 is SGHTA, CDR2 FQGNSA. The full variable domain, completed using reference TRBV7-2 and TRBJ2-2, is GAGVSQSPSNKVTEKGKDVELRCDPISGHTALYWYRQSLGQGLEFLIYFQGNSAPDKSGLPSDRFSAERTGGSVSTLTIQRTQQEDSAVYLCASSNRAGAYTGELFFGEGSRLTVL.

The chain uses TRBV19 and TRBJ1-5, with a possible D match to TRBD1 (5 bases). Germline V lookup: CDR1 LNHDA, CDR2 SQIVND (reference sequence). This CDR3 spans 13 amino acids. V lost 6 bases and J lost 7, with 13 bases in between. The CDR3 DNA follows: TGTGCCAGTAGAGGGACTGGGTGGCAGCCCCAGCATTTT. Protein product: CASRGTGWQPQHF.

This clonotype was detected only a few times. The V call is TRBV5-5, the J call TRBJ2-5, with TRBD1 matching over 9 bases. The J call may be wrong; the DNA end is better matched by TRBJ2-7. The CDR3 loop spans 16 amino acids. The germline V gene has CDR1 SGHKS and CDR2 YYEKEE (reference sequence). CDR3 amino acids: CASRNPFRTGDGEQYF. As DNA, the CDR3 is TGTGCCAGCAGGAACCCATTCCGGACAGGGGATGGCGAGCAGTACTTC.

With respect to this clonotype: A junction end diverges from the germline sequence, so it may reflect a read error. The chain recombines TRBV5-1 with TRBJ2-1; D is perhaps TRBD1 (6 bases). The length of the CDR3 is 17 residues. Germline CDR1 and CDR2: SGHRS and YFSETQ. The CDR3 protein is CVSSLRGRDTGNHEQFF. CDR3 bases: TGCGTCAGCAGCTTAAGAGGTAGGGACACAGGAAACCATGAGCAGTTCTTC.